These 16 T cell receptor beta chains originate from one sample sequenced in a study of the immune and genomic landscape of osteosarcoma. Clones were read by immunoSEQ multiplex PCR, and TCRdb kept only the in-frame ones, dropping some. The data show approximately 700 clones, with about 73% seen just once and 36% held by the top ten. Sequencing was carried out using metastatic tumor tissue from the lung. These receptors came from a boy aged 5 to 17 with osteosarcoma.

The chain couples TRBV28 to TRBJ1-1, with D unresolved. The V gene's germline CDR1 is MDHEN and CDR2 SYDVKM. The CDR3 is 16 residues long. The V and J ends lost 4 bases and 0 bases respectively, with 15 bases between them. In nucleotides, the CDR3 is TGTGCCAGCAGTTCGTCGTCGGGCAGGATGAACACTGAAGCTTTCTTT. It translates to CASSSSSGRMNTEAFF.

The J gene is TRBJ1-1, the V gene TRBV29-1; D unresolved. The CDR3 runs to 14 residues. Germline V gene data show CDR1 as SQVTM and CDR2 as ANQGSEA. The CDR3 region is CTYSARLEDTEAFF. The DNA of the CDR3 is TGCACCTACTCGGCACGGCTGGAGGACACTGAAGCTTTCTTT.

The chain uses TRBV2 and TRBJ1-3; perhaps TRBD1 as D (5 bases). Germline values: CDR1 SNHLY, CDR2 FYNNEI. Trimming shortened V by 6 bases and J by 0 bases, and 15 bases separated the two germline ends. The CDR3 runs to 16 residues. CDR3 residues: CASSLEGLVSGNTIYF. Here the CDR3 DNA reads TGTGCCAGCAGCCTAGAGGGACTCGTCTCTGGAAACACCATATATTTT.

The chain couples TRBV18 to TRBJ2-5, with 7 bases that match TRBD1. The J call may not be correct, given that the DNA end is closer to TRBJ2-7. The CDR3 loop spans 15 amino acids. The germline V gene has CDR1 KGHSH and CDR2 LQKENI. The CDR3 here is CASSLSTGRHNEQYF. As DNA, the CDR3 is TGTGCCAGCTCACTTTCGACAGGGCGTCATAACGAGCAGTACTTC.

This clone was observed once. The chain is built from TRBV5-6 and TRBJ2-3; 13 nucleotides line up with TRBD2. CDR1 SGHDT and CDR2 YYEEEE come from the germline V gene. V gave up 7 bases and J gave up 3 bases; unmatched junction bases: 11. The CDR3 runs 17 residues. This CDR3 is CASGRPRLAGGTDTQYF. CDR3 sequence (DNA): TGTGCCAGCGGACGCCCGCGACTAGCGGGAGGAACAGATACGCAGTATTTT.

In its sample, this clone was seen once. The genes are TRBV28 and TRBJ2-5; tentative D call: TRBD1 (5 bases). Between the trimmed V and J ends, which lost 6 bases and 2 bases, there was a span of 22 bases. CDR1 MDHEN and CDR2 SYDVKM come from the germline V gene. The CDR3 is 17 amino acids. The CDR3 DNA reads as TGTGCCAGCAGCCCGCAGATGCAGGGAACCCGTCAAGAGACCCAGTACTTC. Its protein is CASSPQMQGTRQETQYF. Drawing the rest from reference TRBV28 and TRBJ2-5, the complete variable domain is DVKVTQSSRYLVKRTGEKVFLECVQDMDHENMFWYRQDPGLGLRLIYFSYDVKMKEKGDIPEGYSVSREKKERFSLILESASTNQTSMYLCASSPQMQGTRQETQYFGPGTRLLVL.

This clone has just a few counts. V is TRBV6-5 and J is TRBJ1-2, with D perhaps TRBD1 (5 bases). The germline V gene has CDR1 MNHEY and CDR2 SVGAGI. This CDR3 has 13 residues. With 6 bases removed from V and 4 bases from J, the gap between germline ends came to 12 bases. In nucleotides, the CDR3 is TGTGCCAGCAGCCTGGGACCCTTCTATGGCTACACCTTC. Protein product: CASSLGPFYGYTF.

In its sample, this clone was seen a few times. The chain is built from TRBV5-8 and TRBJ1-3; 8 bases align to TRBD1. There are 18 residues in the CDR3. J lost 0 bases, V lost 4 bases, and 12 bases had no gene match. From germline, CDR1 is SGHTS and CDR2 YDEGEE. For the CDR3, the DNA is TGTGCCAGCAGCCCGATCCACGAGACAGGGGACTCTGGAAACACCATATATTTT. It codes for CASSPIHETGDSGNTIYF.

This chain joins TRBV13 and TRBJ2-3; TRBD1 agrees at 9 bases. Trimming took 3 bases from V and 4 from J; bases not matched to a gene: 8. From germline, CDR1 is PRHDT and CDR2 FYEKMQ (reference sequence). This CDR3 region has 16 residues. This CDR3 is CASSLRDRVLADTQYF. CDR3 DNA sequence: TGTGCCAGCAGCTTGCGGGACAGGGTCCTAGCAGATACGCAGTATTTT.

The chain employs TRBV11-2 and TRBJ1-2; D is ambiguous. The ends were cut back, 5 bases at V and 5 bases at J, with 12 bases in the middle. Germline CDR1 reads SGHAT; CDR2 reads FQNNGV. The CDR3 spans 13 residues. For the CDR3, the DNA is TGTGCCAGCAGCCCTTTCAACGGTTATGGCTACACCTTC. Amino acids: CASSPFNGYGYTF.

This rearrangement joins TRBV19 to TRBJ1-1; tentative D call: TRBD1 (6 bases). The V end was cut by 1 base, the J end by 0 bases, with 12 bases between. The CDR3 is 16 amino acids. CDR1 and CDR2 (germline): LNHDA, SQIVND (reference sequence). The CDR3 region has the DNA TGTGCCAGTAGTATAGCGACAGGCGCTATGAACACTGAAGCTTTCTTT. It is translated as CASSIATGAMNTEAFF.

The chain combines TRBV9 with TRBJ2-7; 7 bases are a match to TRBD1. This CDR3 is 15 amino acids long. Germline V CDR1 and CDR2: SGDLS, YYNGEE. The V and J ends lost 4 bases and 2 bases, in that order; junction bases with no gene match: 9. The CDR3 DNA is TGTGCCAGCAGCCCGGGACAGCTTTTTCCCTACGAGCAGTACTTC. Translating gives CASSPGQLFPYEQYF.

This clone was seen only once. The chain carries TRBV9 and TRBJ2-7, with 10 bases fitting TRBD1. Germline values: CDR1 SGDLS, CDR2 YYNGEE. CDR3 length: 15 residues. The J segment lost 4 bases and the V segment lost 0 bases, leaving 4 bases of the junction unmatched. The chain's CDR3 is CASSVGQGAIYEQYF. The CDR3 region has the DNA TGTGCCAGCAGCGTAGGACAGGGGGCGATTTACGAGCAGTACTTC.

The chain carries TRBV11-3 and TRBJ2-5; D remains ambiguous. The length of the CDR3 is 12 residues. CDR1 SGHNT and CDR2 YENEEA come from the germline V gene. Trimming took 2 bases from V and 0 from J, leaving 1 base between them. The CDR3 nucleotides are TGTGCCAGCAGCTTAAACCAAGAGACCCAGTACTTC. It is translated as CASSLNQETQYF.

This chain connects TRBV28 to TRBJ2-1; TRBD2 aligns across 11 bases. Germline V lookup: CDR1 MDHEN, CDR2 SYDVKM. Trimming cost V 5 bases and J 4 bases; bases outside gene matches: 4. The CDR3 consists of 15 residues. The CDR3 nucleotides read TGTGCCAGCAGTGAGATAGCGGGAGGGTACAATGAGCAGTTCTTC. It translates to CASSEIAGGYNEQFF.

The CDR3, as DNA: TGTGCCAGCACGCACCGGGCATCGGCAGGGAATGAGCAGTTCTTC. Protein: CASTHRASAGNEQFF. This chain connects TRBV5-4 to TRBJ2-1, with D maybe TRBD1 (5 bases). Germline CDR1 and CDR2: SGHNT and YYREEE (reference sequence). The CDR3 runs 15 residues. With 6 bases removed from V and 7 bases from J, the gap between germline ends came to 20 bases. The entire variable domain, with the rest obtained from reference TRBV5-4 and TRBJ2-1, is as follows: ETGVTQSPTHLIKTRGQQVTLRCSSQSGHNTVSWYQQALGQGPQFIFQYYREEENGRGNFPPRFSGLQFPNYSSELNVNALELDDSALYLCASTHRASAGNEQFFGPGTRLTVL.